This T cell receptor beta chain comes out of a study of metastatic and nonmetastatic thyroid tumors. Study at large: Repertoire comparison spanned blood and tumor or nodule tissue of malignant and benign thyroid patients.

Authors' methods: Researchers built a distant-metastasis classifier for papillary thyroid cancer that drew on CDR3 differences across clinicopathological groups. TCRdb re-analyzed the PCR reads through MiXCR. The V and J calls shown here were made by TCRdb, not taken from the authors' results. The sample has 35,000 to 50,000 clones; less than 35% are singletons. Comments on this clone: Its antigen is as yet unknown.

Study outcomes and limitations: The reported finding was significantly higher TCR beta diversity in malignant thyroid tumors relative to benign nodules, in blood and tumor.

Treatment of any kind had been given to no patient before thyroid surgery. The sample comprised blood. The source is a male donor with papillary thyroid cancer or a benign thyroid nodule (not recorded which). Some clones in this sample may be carry-over from other donors' samples.

CDR3 residues: CASSRDRESYNEQFF. The CDR3 nucleotides read TGTGCCAGCAGCCGCGACAGGGAATCCTACAATGAGCAGTTCTTC. The chain links TRBV6-1 to TRBJ2-1, with TRBD1 matching 7 bases. After removal of 6 bases from V and 1 base from J, the junction contained 6 bases not matched to a gene. Germline CDR1 MNHNS, CDR2 SASEGT. This CDR3 comprises 15 residues.